The T cell receptor (beta chain) described here comes from a study of blood T cell repertoires in COVID-19. Study as a whole: Both acute and convalescent COVID-19 samples were obtained from the United States, Italy and Spain. Sources were T cells, B-cell-depleted T cells, or PBMCs; the material itself was cDNA or gDNA.

Seattle participants joined during active infection and were tracked over time. Per the study methods: Estimation of nucleated cell counts was performed using reference gene primer amplification. Clones were read by immunoSEQ multiplex PCR, and TCRdb kept only the in-frame ones, dropping some. D and trimming come from the DNA, and the V and J calls and clone size come from that table. The data contain roughly 180,000 clones, about 95% of them singletons. V dropped 2 bases and J dropped 8; count of bases not matched to a gene: 5. Germline CDR1 and CDR2: MNHEY and SMNVEV (reference sequence). The CDR3 has 15 amino acids.

The genes are TRBV27 and TRBJ2-1, with 11 bases lining up with TRBD1. What was sequenced was peripheral blood. This receptor was identified in a man aged 25-40 years with COVID-19, enrolled during active disease. Here the CDR3 DNA reads TGTGCCAGCAGTTTAGGGACAGGGGGTTTGGATGAGCAGTTCTTC. It is translated as CASSLGTGGLDEQFF.